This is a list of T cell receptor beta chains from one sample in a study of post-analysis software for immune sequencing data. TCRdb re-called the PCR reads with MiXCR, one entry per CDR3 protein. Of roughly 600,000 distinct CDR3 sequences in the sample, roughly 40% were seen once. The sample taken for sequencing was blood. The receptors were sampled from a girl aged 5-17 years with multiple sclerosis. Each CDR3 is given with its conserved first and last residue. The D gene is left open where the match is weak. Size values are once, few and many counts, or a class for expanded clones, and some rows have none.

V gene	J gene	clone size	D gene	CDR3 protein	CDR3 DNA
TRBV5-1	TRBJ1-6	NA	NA	CASSYGDEPNSPLHF	TGCGCCAGCAGCTACGGGGACGAACCCAATTCACCCCTCCACTTT
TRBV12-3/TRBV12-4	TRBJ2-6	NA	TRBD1	CASSHRGGANVLTF	TGTGCCAGCAGCCACAGGGGTGGGGCCAACGTCCTGACTTTC
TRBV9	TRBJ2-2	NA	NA	CASSVDLTGELFF	TGTGCCAGCAGCGTAGACCTCACCGGGGAGCTGTTTTTT
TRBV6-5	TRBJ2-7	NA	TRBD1	CASSYSSGTGGYEQYF	TGTGCCAGCAGTTACTCTTCGGGGACAGGGGGCTACGAGCAGTACTTC
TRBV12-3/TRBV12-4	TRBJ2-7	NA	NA	CASSSPPPYEQYF	TGTGCCAGCAGTTCCCCGCCCCCCTACGAGCAGTACTTC
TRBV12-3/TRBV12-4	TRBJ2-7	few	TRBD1	CASSSRQGEDYEQYF	TGTGCCAGCAGTTCCCGACAGGGAGAGGACTACGAGCAGTACTTC
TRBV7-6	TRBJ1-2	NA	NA	CASGRPTPLEGKVGYTF	TGTGCCAGCGGCCGACCGACACCTTTGGAGGGGAAAGTTGGCTACACCTTC
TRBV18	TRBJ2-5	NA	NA	CASSTMGETQYF	TGTGCCAGCTCAACAATGGGAGAGACCCAGTACTTC
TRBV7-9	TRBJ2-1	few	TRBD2	CASSLSGPFTNEQFF	TGTGCTAGCAGCCTTAGCGGGCCGTTTACCAATGAGCAGTTCTTC
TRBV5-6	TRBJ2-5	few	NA	CASSFSSVGEETQYF	TGTGCCAGCAGCTTCTCTTCTGTCGGGGAAGAGACCCAGTACTTC
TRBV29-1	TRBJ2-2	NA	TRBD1	CSVLGDSTNTGELFF	TGCAGCGTTTTGGGGGACAGCACGAACACCGGGGAGCTGTTTTTT
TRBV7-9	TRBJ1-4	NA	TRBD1	CASSLDREEKLFF	TGTGCCAGCAGCCTAGACAGGGAAGAAAAACTGTTTTTT
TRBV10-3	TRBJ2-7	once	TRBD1	CAIRVGQGEYEQYF	TGTGCCATCAGGGTAGGACAGGGGGAATACGAGCAGTACTTC
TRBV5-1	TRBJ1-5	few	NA	CASSPSGFSNQPQHF	TGCGCCAGCAGCCCGTCCGGGTTTAGCAATCAGCCCCAGCATTTT
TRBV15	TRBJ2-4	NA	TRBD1	CATSRAYVQGQAKNIQYF	TGTGCCACCAGCAGAGCATATGTTCAGGGACAGGCCAAAAACATTCAGTACTTC
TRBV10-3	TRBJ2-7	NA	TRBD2	CAIRLLAGCYNEQYF	TGTGCCATCAGGCTTCTAGCGGGCTGTTACAATGAGCAGTACTTC
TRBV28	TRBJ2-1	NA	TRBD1	CASNPQLLSPGTGVNEQFF	TGTGCCAGCAACCCACAACTCCTGTCTCCCGGGACAGGCGTCAATGAGCAGTTCTTC
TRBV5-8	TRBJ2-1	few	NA	CASSGGLDSYNEQFF	TGTGCCAGCAGCGGCGGACTGGACTCCTACAATGAGCAGTTCTTC
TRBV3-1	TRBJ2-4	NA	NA	CASSQDSNWSGEQYF	TGTGCCAGCAGCCAAGACAGTAACTGGTCGGGAGAGCAGTACTTC
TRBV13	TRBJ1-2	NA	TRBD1	CASSPGQGVIYGYIF	TGTGCCAGCAGCCCAGGGCAGGGGGTAATCTATGGCTACATCTTC
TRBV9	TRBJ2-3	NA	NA	CASSGGATSTDTQYF	TGTGCCAGCAGCGGAGGAGCGACTAGCACAGATACGCAGTATTTT
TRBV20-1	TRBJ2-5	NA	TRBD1	CSAGQGAQETQYF	TGCAGTGCAGGACAGGGGGCCCAAGAGACCCAGTACTTC
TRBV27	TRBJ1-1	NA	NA	CASYLQGSNEAFF	TGTGCCAGCTACCTCCAGGGGTCGAATGAAGCTTTCTTT
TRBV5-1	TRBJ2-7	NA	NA	CASSSLDSYEQYF	TGCGCCAGCAGCTCGTTGGACTCCTACGAGCAGTACTTC
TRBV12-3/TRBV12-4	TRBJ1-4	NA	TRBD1	CACSLSVRGRLKLFF	TGTGCCTGCAGTTTATCGGTCAGGGGGCGCCTTAAACTGTTTTTT
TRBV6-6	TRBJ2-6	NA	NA	CASSYLVSGANVLTF	TGTGCCAGCAGTTACCTAGTCTCTGGGGCCAACGTCCTGACTTTC
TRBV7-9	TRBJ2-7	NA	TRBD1	CASSLETGVLPYEQYF	TGTGCCAGCAGCTTAGAGACAGGGGTTCTCCCCTACGAGCAGTACTTC
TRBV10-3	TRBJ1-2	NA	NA	CAISESPDKYGYTF	TGTGCCATCAGTGAGTCTCCCGACAAGTATGGCTACACCTTC
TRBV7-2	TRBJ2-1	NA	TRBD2	CASSRLAGGSPYNEQFF	TGTGCCAGCAGCAGACTAGCGGGGGGGTCCCCCTACAATGAGCAGTTCTTC
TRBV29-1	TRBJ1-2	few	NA	CSLYRANYGYTF	TGCAGCCTTTACAGGGCTAACTATGGCTACACCTTC
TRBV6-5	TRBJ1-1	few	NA	CASSYEEGWGERTTEAFF	TGTGCCAGCAGTTACGAAGAGGGTTGGGGGGAGAGGACCACTGAAGCTTTCTTT
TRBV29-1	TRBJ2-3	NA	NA	CSAMGLLETPDTQYF	TGCAGCGCTATGGGACTTCTCGAGACCCCAGATACGCAGTATTTT
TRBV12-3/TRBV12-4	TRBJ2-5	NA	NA	CASSFQTGGEQYF	TGTGCCAGCAGTTTCCAGACAGGCGGGGAGCAGTACTTC
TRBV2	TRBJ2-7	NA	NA	CASRILTDEQYF	TGTGCCAGTCGAATACTGACGGACGAGCAGTACTTC
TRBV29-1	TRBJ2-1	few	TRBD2	CSVHIGLAGAYEQFF	TGCAGCGTCCATATAGGGCTAGCGGGAGCCTATGAGCAGTTCTTC
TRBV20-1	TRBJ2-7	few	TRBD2	CSAQTSGDPYEQYF	TGCAGTGCGCAGACTAGCGGGGACCCCTACGAGCAGTACTTC
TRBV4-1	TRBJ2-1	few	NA	CASSRPRDHNEGQFF	TGCGCCAGCAGCCGACCTAGGGACCACAATGAGGGGCAGTTCTTC
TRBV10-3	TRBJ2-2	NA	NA	CAARDTNTGELFF	TGTGCCGCCCGGGACACGAACACCGGGGAGCTGTTTTTT
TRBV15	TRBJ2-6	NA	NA	CATSAPLGVSGANVLTF	TGTGCCACCAGCGCTCCCTTGGGGGTCTCTGGGGCCAACGTCCTGACTTTC
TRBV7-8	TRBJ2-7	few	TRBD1	CASSSHRGAYEQYF	TGTGCCAGCAGCTCCCACAGGGGGGCCTACGAGCAGTACTTC
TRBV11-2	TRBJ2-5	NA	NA	CASSLDIWGQETQYF	TGTGCCAGCAGCTTAGATATATGGGGGCAAGAGACCCAGTACTTC
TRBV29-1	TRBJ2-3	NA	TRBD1	CSGTGTGVLPDTDTQYF	TGCAGCGGAACCGGGACAGGCGTTTTACCGGACACAGATACGCAGTATTTT
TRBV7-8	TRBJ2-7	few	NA	CASSLRRGTAYEQYF	TGTGCCAGCAGCTTAAGGAGGGGGACAGCATACGAGCAGTACTTC
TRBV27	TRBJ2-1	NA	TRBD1	CASRQARQGLNEQFF	TGTGCCAGCAGACAAGCGAGACAGGGGCTTAATGAGCAGTTCTTC
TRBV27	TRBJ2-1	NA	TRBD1	CASSSSGGPYNEQFF	TGTGCCAGCAGTTCCTCAGGGGGTCCTTACAATGAGCAGTTCTTC
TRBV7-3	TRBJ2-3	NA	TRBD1	CASSLTGDRAGADTQYF	TGTGCCAGCAGCTTAACCGGGGACAGGGCGGGGGCAGATACGCAGTATTTT
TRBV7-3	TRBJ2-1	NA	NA	CASSLKDRITAGDEQFF	TGTGCCAGCAGCTTAAAAGACAGGATCACGGCGGGGGATGAGCAGTTCTTC
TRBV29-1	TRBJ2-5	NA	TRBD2	CSAERGVRETQYF	TGCAGCGCAGAGCGGGGTGTTCGGGAGACCCAGTACTTC
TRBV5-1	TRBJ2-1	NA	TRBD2	CASSPTSGDNNEQFF	TGCGCCAGCAGCCCCACTAGCGGGGATAACAATGAGCAGTTCTTC
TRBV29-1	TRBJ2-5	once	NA	CSVEGGGNEQYF	TGCAGCGTTGAGGGGGGAGGTAATGAGCAGTACTTC
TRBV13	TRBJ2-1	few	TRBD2	CASSSWGGSDEQFF	TGTGCCAGCAGCTCTTGGGGGGGAAGTGATGAGCAGTTCTTC
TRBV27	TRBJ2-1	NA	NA	CASSLSWDPFVDNEQFF	TGTGCCAGCAGTCTATCTTGGGACCCCTTCGTCGACAATGAGCAGTTCTTC
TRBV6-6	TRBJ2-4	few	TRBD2	CASSYSPSGAKNIQYF	TGTGCCAGCAGTTACTCGCCTAGCGGGGCGAAAAACATTCAGTACTTC